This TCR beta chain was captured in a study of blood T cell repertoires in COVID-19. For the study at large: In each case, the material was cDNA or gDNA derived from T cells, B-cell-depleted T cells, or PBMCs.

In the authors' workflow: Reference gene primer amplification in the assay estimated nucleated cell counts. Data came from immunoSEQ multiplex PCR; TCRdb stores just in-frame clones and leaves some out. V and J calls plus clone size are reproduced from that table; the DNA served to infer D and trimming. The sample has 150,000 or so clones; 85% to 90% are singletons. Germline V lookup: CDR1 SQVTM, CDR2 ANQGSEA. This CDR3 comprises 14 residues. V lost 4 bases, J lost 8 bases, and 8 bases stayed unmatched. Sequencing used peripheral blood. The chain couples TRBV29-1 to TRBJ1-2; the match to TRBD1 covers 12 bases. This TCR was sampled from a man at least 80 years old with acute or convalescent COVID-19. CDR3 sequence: CSVGPGQGAGGYTF. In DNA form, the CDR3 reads TGCAGCGTTGGGCCGGGACAGGGGGCAGGGGGCTACACCTTC.